These 29 T cell receptor beta chains were all obtained from the same sample, sequenced in a study of OX40 agonist ivuxolimab in advanced cancers. The data were produced by immunoSEQ multiplex PCR, yet TCRdb's version contains in-frame clones alone and is incomplete. The sample includes 70,000 to 90,000 clones, 75% to 95% of them seen just once. This specimen consisted of CD4+ or CD8+ T cells sorted from blood, obtained in a trial of the OX40 agonist ivuxolimab. These receptor sequences come from an adult with an advanced solid tumor such as melanoma, head and neck, liver or kidney cancer.

This clone was seen a single time. This chain links TRBV6-1 with TRBJ1-2, with D possibly matching TRBD1 (5 bases). Germline V gives CDR1 MNHNS, CDR2 SASEGT. The CDR3 is made up of 14 amino acids. Trimming took 1 base from V and 3 from J, leaving 9 bases between them. Here the CDR3 DNA reads TGTGCCAGCAGTGAAGTCGTAGGGGACTATGGCTACACCTTC. It translates to CASSEVVGDYGYTF.

The chain employs TRBV2 and TRBJ1-5, with D hard to call. Germline values: CDR1 SNHLY, CDR2 FYNNEI. The CDR3 loop spans 16 amino acids. The V and J ends lost 6 bases and 0 bases respectively, with 15 bases between them. The CDR3 region is CASRNQGGPSNQPQHF. In DNA form, the CDR3 reads TGTGCCAGCAGGAACCAAGGAGGACCTAGCAATCAGCCCCAGCATTTT.

The rearrangement uses TRBV15 and TRBJ2-1; TRBD1 might be the D (5 bases). The V end lost 2 bases, the J end lost 6 bases, and 8 bases lay between the germline ends. The V gene's germline CDR1 is LNHNV and CDR2 YYDKDF (reference sequence). The CDR3 is 13 amino acids. The CDR3, as DNA: TGTGCCACCAGCAGATGGCAGGGCAATGAGCAGTTCTTC. Amino acids: CATSRWQGNEQFF.

V is TRBV5-1 and J is TRBJ2-1; TRBD1 or TRBD2 may be the D gene (6 bases each). The germline gives CDR1 SGHRS, CDR2 YFSETQ. The CDR3 sequence is 19 residues long. The V end was cut by 0 bases, the J end by 0 bases, with 19 bases between. CDR3 sequence reads: CASSLAPLGGFSSYNEQFF. Here the CDR3 DNA reads TGCGCCAGCAGCTTGGCTCCCCTGGGGGGCTTTAGCTCCTACAATGAGCAGTTCTTC.

This chain uses TRBV28 with TRBJ1-5; D remains ambiguous. Trimming removed 3 bases from V and 5 bases from J, with 5 bases in between. The CDR3 consists of 12 residues. The germline V gene has CDR1 MDHEN and CDR2 SYDVKM. As DNA, the CDR3 is TGTGCCAGCAGTTTGCCCTATCAGCCCCAGCATTTT. Its translation: CASSLPYQPQHF.

This chain connects TRBV10-3 to TRBJ2-2; 7 positions agree with TRBD1. The CDR3 contains 14 residues. J lost 6 bases, V lost 11 bases, and 12 bases had no gene match. Germline values: CDR1 ENHRY, CDR2 SYGVKD. The CDR3 loop reads CAVQGTAFSGELFF. The CDR3 coding sequence is TGTGCCGTCCAGGGGACAGCTTTTTCCGGGGAGCTGTTTTTT.

The J gene is TRBJ2-7, the V gene TRBV4-1; the match to TRBD2 covers 13 bases. Germline loops: CDR1 MGHRA, CDR2 YSYEKL. The V segment lost 4 bases and the J segment 0 bases; nucleotides outside the gene matches: 0. The CDR3 has 15 residues. CDR3 residues: CASSRTSGSSYEQYV. DNA of the CDR3: TGCGCCAGCAGCCGGACTAGCGGGAGCTCCTACGAGCAGTACGTC.

The chain couples TRBV7-6 to TRBJ2-1; 7 nucleotides line up with TRBD2. CDR1 and CDR2 (germline): SGHVS, FNYEAQ. Germline trimming cut 5 bases from V and 6 bases from J; bases unmatched to any gene: 10. CDR3 size: 15 residues. The CDR3 DNA follows: TGTGCCAGCAGCCTGGGGGGGAGGGCCGTCAATGAGCAGTTCTTC. Protein sequence: CASSLGGRAVNEQFF.

The chain has TRBV6-5 and TRBJ2-7; 9 nucleotides align to TRBD1. Germline V lookup: CDR1 MNHEY, CDR2 SVGAGI. The junction had 3 bases not matched to a gene; V was cut back by 1 base and J by 2 bases. CDR3 length: 15 amino acids. CDR3 protein: CASSYFTGGAYEQYF. The DNA of the CDR3 is TGTGCCAGCAGTTACTTTACAGGGGGCGCCTACGAGCAGTACTTC.

The chain combines TRBV29-1 with TRBJ2-1; 8 bases fit TRBD2. The CDR3 spans 15 residues. Germline trimming cut 0 bases from V and 3 bases from J; bases unmatched to any gene: 4. Germline assignment: CDR1 SQVTM and CDR2 ANQGSEA. CDR3 region: CSVEENGGVYNEQFF. CDR3 bases: TGCAGCGTTGAAGAGAACGGGGGGGTCTACAATGAGCAGTTCTTC.

The chain uses TRBV11-1 and TRBJ2-1; D remains ambiguous. CDR1 and CDR2 (germline): SGHAT, FQDESV (reference sequence). Trimming stripped 5 bases from V and 4 bases from J, with 9 bases between. The CDR3 covers 13 residues. In DNA, the CDR3 is TGTGCCAGCAGCCCCTTTTGGTACAATGAGCAGTTCTTC. Translation gives CASSPFWYNEQFF.

This clone was seen a single time. V gene TRBV9 combines with J gene TRBJ2-7; 9 nucleotides match TRBD1. The germline V gene has CDR1 SGDLS and CDR2 YYNGEE. The CDR3 loop spans 16 amino acids. The V and J ends lost 0 bases and 3 bases, in that order; junction bases with no gene match: 7. CDR3 region: CASSVEDGTGNYEQYF. The CDR3 nucleotides read TGTGCCAGCAGCGTAGAAGACGGGACAGGGAACTACGAGCAGTACTTC.

CDR3 bases: TGTGCCAGCAGCTTAGGTGTACCAGATACGCAGTATTTT. Its translation is CASSLGVPDTQYF. The chain links TRBV11-2 to TRBJ2-3; D not resolved. Germline lookup yields CDR1 SGHAT and CDR2 FQNNGV. V shed 1 base and J shed 4 bases, with 6 bases lying between them. The CDR3 loop spans 13 amino acids.

Regarding this clone: The same CDR3 can be traced to other DNA sequences in this sample. The V call is TRBV5-1, the J call TRBJ1-1; the D gene is possibly TRBD1 (5 bases). Trimming stripped 4 bases from V and 0 bases from J, with 10 bases between. This CDR3 contains 14 residues. Germline V CDR1 and CDR2: SGHRS, YFSETQ. Here the CDR3 DNA reads TGCGCCAGCAGCGTGGGGCAGGTGAACACTGAAGCTTTCTTT. It codes for CASSVGQVNTEAFF.

The chain combines TRBV28 with TRBJ1-5; possible D gene TRBD1, 6 bases. V was shortened by 4 bases and J by 6 bases, with 13 bases between the two germline ends. This CDR3 region has 14 residues. Germline V CDR1 and CDR2: MDHEN, SYDVKM. The CDR3 DNA sequence: TGTGCCAGCAGTTCTGTCGGGGGGCGTCAGCCCCAGCATTTT. This gives the protein CASSSVGGRQPQHF. The full variable domain, completed using reference TRBV28 and TRBJ1-5, is DVKVTQSSRYLVKRTGEKVFLECVQDMDHENMFWYRQDPGLGLRLIYFSYDVKMKEKGDIPEGYSVSREKKERFSLILESASTNQTSMYLCASSSVGGRQPQHFGDGTRLSIL.

The rearrangement uses TRBV28 and TRBJ1-2; D gene ambiguous. Trimming cost V 2 bases and J 4 bases, with 8 bases left between them. CDR1 and CDR2 (germline): MDHEN, SYDVKM. The CDR3 totals 13 residues. The CDR3 is CASSLGPAYGYTF. The CDR3 nucleotides read TGTGCCAGCAGTTTAGGCCCAGCCTATGGCTACACCTTC.

This clone was seen once. This chain joins TRBV29-1 and TRBJ1-2; no clear D gene. The CDR3 extends over 10 amino acids. Germline CDR1 and CDR2: SQVTM and ANQGSEA. V dropped 4 bases and J dropped 7 bases, with 7 bases sitting between them. CDR3 residues: CSVAIGGYTF. The DNA for the CDR3 is TGCAGCGTTGCAATTGGTGGCTACACCTTC.

The chain is built from TRBV6-4 and TRBJ2-5; D tentatively fits TRBD1 or TRBD2 (5 bases each). This CDR3 is built from 12 residues. The germline gives CDR1 MRHNA, CDR2 SNTAGT. The germline V and J ends were trimmed by 8 bases and 5 bases, with 12 bases remaining between them. In DNA, the CDR3 is TGTGCCAGCCGAATCTGGGGGGAGACCCAGTACTTC. It is translated as CASRIWGETQYF.

CDR3 sequence (DNA): TGTGCCAGCAGGCGGGACGTTGAAGCTTTCTTT. It yields the protein CASRRDVEAFF. V and J are TRBV2 and TRBJ1-1; a possible D gene is TRBD1 (5 bases). Trimming took 6 bases from V and 7 from J, leaving 9 bases between them. The germline CDR1 and CDR2 sequences are SNHLY and FYNNEI. CDR3 length equals 11 residues.

The J gene is TRBJ1-4, the V gene TRBV4-2, with D possibly being TRBD1 (5 bases). CDR1 is LGHNA, CDR2 YNFKEQ, per germline. With 1 base removed from V and 2 bases from J, the gap between germline ends came to 11 bases. The CDR3 has 16 residues. The CDR3: CASSQGWGVTNEKLFF. The CDR3 region has the DNA TGTGCCAGCAGCCAAGGTTGGGGGGTTACTAATGAAAAACTGTTTTTT.

The chain links TRBV2 to TRBJ2-3; TRBD2 is a possible D gene (6 bases). The CDR3 sequence is 13 residues long. CDR1 SNHLY and CDR2 FYNNEI come from the germline V gene. V was trimmed by 7 bases and J by 0 bases, leaving 8 bases between them. The CDR3 loop reads CASIAASTDTQYF. The CDR3 DNA reads as TGTGCCAGCATAGCGGCAAGCACAGATACGCAGTATTTT.

The rearrangement joins TRBV6-5 to TRBJ1-4, with D unclear. Germline loops: CDR1 MNHEY, CDR2 SVGAGI. Between the trimmed V and J ends, which lost 6 bases and 7 bases, there was a span of 18 bases. The CDR3 has 15 residues. This CDR3 reads CASSSTGSRGEKLFF. The CDR3 region has the DNA TGTGCCAGCAGCTCTACCGGAAGCCGGGGTGAAAAACTGTTTTTT.

This clone was seen just once. This sequence joins TRBV6-5 and TRBJ1-2; 9 nucleotides agree with TRBD1. Germline CDR1 and CDR2: MNHEY and SVGAGI. This CDR3 comprises 15 residues. V shed 5 bases and J 5 bases; nucleotides not matched to a gene: 9. CDR3 loop: CASSLNRGPQYGYTF. CDR3 nucleotide sequence: TGTGCCAGCAGTCTAAACAGGGGGCCGCAGTATGGCTACACCTTC.

This chain links TRBV13 with TRBJ2-7; 9 bases match TRBD2. The germline V gene has CDR1 PRHDT and CDR2 FYEKMQ (reference sequence). The CDR3 covers 14 residues. Trimming cost V 3 bases and J 2 bases; bases outside gene matches: 2. The CDR3 protein is CASSFSGSAYEQYV. The CDR3 region has the DNA TGTGCCAGCAGCTTTAGCGGGAGTGCCTACGAGCAGTACGTC.

The CDR3: CASSQGLAGEETQYF. The CDR3 region has the DNA TGTGCCAGCAGCCAGGGACTAGCGGGGGAGGAGACCCAGTACTTC. The chain carries TRBV4-2 and TRBJ2-5; 14 bases align to TRBD2. After removal of 3 bases from V and 5 bases from J, the junction contained 2 bases not matched to a gene. The CDR3 is made up of 15 amino acids. From germline, CDR1 is LGHNA and CDR2 YNFKEQ.

The chain couples TRBV28 to TRBJ2-1; 14 bases map to TRBD2. The CDR3 has 15 amino acids. The J segment lost 6 bases and the V segment lost 6 bases, leaving 4 bases of the junction unmatched. Germline CDR1 and CDR2: MDHEN and SYDVKM. CDR3 in DNA: TGTGCCAGCAGCGCCGGGACTAGCGGGGGCAATGAGCAGTTCTTC. Translating gives CASSAGTSGGNEQFF.

This chain links TRBV27 with TRBJ2-7; D remains unclear. Trimming took off 6 bases at V and 1 base at J, with 10 bases between the two ends. Germline CDR1 and CDR2: MNHEY and SMNVEV (reference sequence). This CDR3 is 13 amino acids long. CDR3 amino acids: CASSPGLSYEQYF. CDR3 bases: TGTGCCAGCAGCCCGGGCTTATCCTACGAGCAGTACTTC.

This chain links TRBV4-3 with TRBJ2-1, with TRBD2 identical over 10 bases. The junction had 1 base not matched to a gene; V was cut back by 4 bases and J by 4 bases. The germline V gene has CDR1 LGHNA and CDR2 YSLEER. The CDR3 is 14 residues long. CDR3 residues: CASSPGLAYNEQFF. The CDR3 coding sequence is TGCGCCAGCAGCCCGGGACTAGCGTACAATGAGCAGTTCTTC.

This chain links TRBV29-1 with TRBJ2-3; no definite D call. Germline-derived CDR1 and CDR2 are SQVTM and ANQGSEA. The CDR3 runs 12 residues. V lost 5 bases, J lost 3 bases, and 9 bases lay in between. CDR3 in amino acids: CSVTPGTDTQYF. The CDR3 region has the DNA TGCAGCGTTACCCCCGGGACAGATACGCAGTATTTT.